Below, 12 T cell receptor beta chains from the same sample are listed, as sequenced in a study of vaccination effects on CD4 cells after COVID-19. The repertoire was sequenced with immunoSEQ multiplex PCR; TCRdb's copy has only in-frame clones and lacks some. The sample has over 55,000 clones, around 81% seen once. CD4+ T cells specific for antigen were expanded with viral peptide pools by the ViraFEST assay before sequencing. On roughly day 9 of culture, CD4+ T cells were separated out. The antigens of these receptors remain unknown. This sample comprised CD4+ T cells from PBMCs cultured with HCoV-229E spike peptides, obtained before COVID-19 vaccination. The receptor set was obtained from a human donor who received a COVID-19 vaccine.

The rearrangement links TRBV7-7 to TRBJ2-2, with D perhaps matching TRBD2 (5 bases). The ends were cut back, 2 bases at V and 3 bases at J, with 16 bases in the middle. CDR1 is SSHAT, CDR2 FNYEAQ, per germline (reference sequence). The CDR3 extends over 17 amino acids. The CDR3 region is CASSLIQDLGDTGELFF. CDR3 nucleotides: TGTGCCAGCAGCTTAATTCAGGACCTCGGGGACACCGGGGAGCTGTTTTTT.

The chain links TRBV10-3 to TRBJ2-3; D not certain. Germline assignment: CDR1 ENHRY and CDR2 SYGVKD. The CDR3 consists of 16 residues. V was trimmed by 2 bases and J by 1 base, leaving 13 bases between them. The chain's CDR3 is CAISERYAGGTDTQYF. CDR3 DNA sequence: TGTGCCATCAGTGAGAGGTACGCCGGTGGCACAGATACGCAGTATTTT.

This chain uses TRBV7-3 with TRBJ2-3; 7 bases fit TRBD1. Germline CDR1 reads SGHTA; CDR2 reads FQGTGA. V lost 3 bases and J lost 2; bases outside the gene matches: 2. The CDR3 consists of 14 residues. CDR3 protein: CASSFRGTTDTQYF. The CDR3 DNA sequence: TGTGCCAGCAGCTTCAGGGGGACCACAGATACGCAGTATTTT.

The chain links TRBV6-1 to TRBJ1-5; unclear D gene. Looked up from germline, CDR1 is MNHNS and CDR2 is SASEGT. The CDR3 runs 12 residues. The V end lost 0 bases, the J end lost 13 bases, and 10 bases lay between the germline ends. The CDR3 reads CASSEALPRQHF. In DNA form, the CDR3 reads TGTGCCAGCAGTGAAGCCCTCCCTCGGCAGCATTTT.

The V and J genes are TRBV6-5 and TRBJ2-7, with TRBD2 matching over 7 bases. The CDR3 covers 12 residues. The germline CDR1 and CDR2 sequences are MNHEY and SVGAGI. The trim removed 9 bases at V and 4 bases at J, leaving 6 bases unmatched. The CDR3 DNA is TGTGCCAGGACTGGAGCGGGGTACGAGCAGTACGTC. Translated: CARTGAGYEQYV.

V gene TRBV5-1 combines with J gene TRBJ1-3; the match to TRBD1 covers 8 bases. This CDR3 has 16 residues. With 0 bases clipped from V and 3 bases from J, the junction kept 5 bases outside the gene matches. The germline V gene has CDR1 SGHRS and CDR2 YFSETQ. The CDR3 protein is CASSLEGQVGGNTIYF. The CDR3 DNA reads TGCGCCAGCAGCTTGGAGGGACAGGTCGGTGGAAACACCATATATTTT. The entire variable domain, with the rest obtained from reference TRBV5-1 and TRBJ1-3, is as follows: KAGVTQTPRYLIKTRGQQVTLSCSPISGHRSVSWYQQTPGQGLQFLFEYFSETQRNKGNFPGRFSGRQFSNSRSEMNVSTLELGDSALYLCASSLEGQVGGNTIYFGEGSWLTVV.

The chain carries TRBV10-1 and TRBJ2-1; no reliable D call. The CDR3 consists of 15 residues. Trimming removed 5 bases at V and 0 bases at J, with 11 bases between. Germline CDR1 is WNHNN and CDR2 is SYGVQD (reference sequence). For the CDR3, the DNA is TGCGCCAGCAGTCCTGGGAAGAACTCCTACAATGAGCAGTTCTTC. It encodes CASSPGKNSYNEQFF.

The chain joins TRBV5-4 to TRBJ2-1, with 11 bases lining up with TRBD1. CDR3 length: 17 residues. The V gene's germline CDR1 is SGHNT and CDR2 YYREEE (reference sequence). V lost 4 bases and J lost 2; bases outside the gene matches: 8. The CDR3 DNA sequence: TGTGCCAGCAGCACATCACCGGGACAGGGGGCCTACAATGAGCAGTTCTTC. As protein: CASSTSPGQGAYNEQFF.

The chain uses TRBV6-5 and TRBJ2-7; no clear D gene. From germline, CDR1 is MNHEY and CDR2 SVGAGI. This CDR3 is 14 amino acids long. The V end was cut by 4 bases, the J end by 3 bases, with 13 bases between. CDR3 nucleotides: TGTGCCAGCAGTTTTATAGGACCGATCTACGAGCAGTACGTC. It translates to CASSFIGPIYEQYV.

This clone was recorded once. The chain has TRBV6-6 and TRBJ2-4; no firm D call. The CDR3 is made up of 13 amino acids. CDR1 is MNHNY and CDR2 is SVGAGI in the germline V gene (reference sequence). Trimming removed 7 bases from V and 1 base from J, with 8 bases in between. The CDR3 spells CASTMGAKNIQYF. CDR3 coding DNA: TGTGCCAGCACGATGGGGGCCAAAAACATTCAGTACTTC.

The chain uses TRBV28 and TRBJ2-1, with 8 nucleotides matching TRBD1. This CDR3 is 15 amino acids long. The germline gives CDR1 MDHEN, CDR2 SYDVKM. Unmatched junction bases numbered 8, after V lost 6 bases and J lost 4 bases. This chain's CDR3 is CASRQTGDPYNEQFF. The CDR3 nucleotides are TGTGCCAGCAGGCAGACAGGGGACCCTTACAATGAGCAGTTCTTC.

This clone was counted a single time. The rearrangement links TRBV6-5 to TRBJ1-4, with unresolved D. The CDR3 covers 13 residues. Trimming left V 7 bases short and J 3 bases short, with 9 bases between. Looked up from germline, CDR1 is MNHEY and CDR2 is SVGAGI. CDR3 coding DNA: TGTGCCAGCAAGGAACAGCCTAATGAAAAACTGTTTTTT. Its protein product is CASKEQPNEKLFF.